One sample yielded the 5 T cell receptor beta chains listed below, sequenced in a study of cytomegalovirus exposure and HLA in healthy donors. This PCR relied on a set of 60 Vbeta primers and 13 Jbeta primers. This table comes from immunoSEQ multiplex PCR, and its TCRdb copy is limited to in-frame clones, with some not included. Among around 130,000 clones listed, over 70% were seen once. The source material was PBMCs. Receptor source: a woman aged 55-69 years in good health and CMV-seropositive.

This chain connects TRBV6-5 to TRBJ2-7; a possible D gene is TRBD1 (5 bases). This CDR3 comprises 14 residues. With 2 bases removed from V and 4 bases from J, the gap between germline ends came to 12 bases. The germline gives CDR1 MNHEY, CDR2 SVGAGI. CDR3 sequence reads: CASSYHGQDYEQYF. CDR3 in DNA: TGTGCCAGCAGTTACCATGGACAAGATTACGAGCAGTACTTC.

This chain uses TRBV19 with TRBJ2-7, with D hard to call. This CDR3 is built from 15 residues. Trimming took off 3 bases at V and 0 bases at J, with 12 bases between the two ends. The V gene's germline CDR1 is LNHDA and CDR2 SQIVND (reference sequence). The CDR3 sequence is CASSISVLGSYEQYF. The CDR3 DNA sequence: TGTGCCAGTAGTATTAGTGTTCTTGGCTCCTACGAGCAGTACTTC.

CDR3 in amino acids: CASRPRQGGAFF. CDR3 coding DNA: TGCGCCAGCAGGCCTCGACAGGGAGGAGCTTTCTTT. The chain has TRBV4-1 and TRBJ1-1, with 7 bases aligning to TRBD1. V was pared by 6 bases and J by 10 bases, with 8 bases of the junction left unmatched. This CDR3 has 12 residues. Germline V gene sequence: CDR1 MGHRA, CDR2 YSYEKL.

There are a few counts of this clone. V and J are TRBV4-1 and TRBJ2-7, with D unclear. The CDR3 spans 16 residues. Trimming left V 0 bases short and J 0 bases short, with 12 bases between. From germline, CDR1 is MGHRA and CDR2 YSYEKL. The CDR3 loop is CASSQDPGSSSYEQYF. The DNA of the CDR3 is TGCGCCAGCAGCCAAGATCCCGGGTCGAGCTCCTACGAGCAGTACTTC.

The V gene is TRBV11-1, the J gene TRBJ1-2; 8 bases are shared with TRBD1. Trimming removed 1 base from V and 6 bases from J; junction bases left unmatched: 4. The germline V gene encodes CDR1 SGHAT and CDR2 FQDESV (reference sequence). The CDR3 contains 14 residues. This chain's CDR3 is CASSLEQGAHGYTF. DNA of the CDR3: TGTGCCAGCAGCTTAGAGCAGGGGGCCCATGGCTACACCTTC.